The rows below give T cell receptor beta chains drawn from one sample of a study of metastatic and nonmetastatic thyroid tumors. TCRdb re-clonotyped the PCR reads through MiXCR. The sample contains about 19,000 clones, approximately 16% of which appear only once. Source material: blood. The receptors originated from a male donor with papillary thyroid cancer or a benign thyroid nodule (not recorded which). Some clones in this sample may be carry-over from other donors' samples. CDR3s include the opening cysteine and the closing phenylalanine or tryptophan. A D gene is named only where the DNA matches it firmly. Size tells how often a clone was seen (once, few, many) or the class of an expanded clone, and some rows leave it out.

j_call d_call clone_size v_call cdr3_aa cdr3_nt
TRBJ1-5 TRBD1 many TRBV12-3/TRBV12-4 CASGQGHQPQHF TGTGCCAGCGGACAGGGCCATCAGCCCCAGCATTTT
TRBJ2-7 TRBD2 many TRBV7-6 CASSRNERGTEQYF TGTGCCAGCAGCCGTAATGAGCGGGGGACCGAGCAGTACTTC
TRBJ2-1 NA many TRBV24-1 CATSDLSGKYNEQFF TGTGCCACCAGTGATCTCTCAGGAAAGTACAATGAGCAGTTCTTC
TRBJ2-7 TRBD1 medium-sized TRBV20-1 CSARSPKGANTYEQYF TGCAGTGCTAGGTCCCCCAAGGGGGCTAATACCTACGAGCAGTACTTC
TRBJ2-1 TRBD2 NA TRBV7-3 CASSLILAGGRYEQFF TGTGCCAGCAGCTTAATACTAGCGGGGGGTCGGTATGAGCAGTTCTTC
TRBJ1-6 NA once TRBV5-1 CASSEPGESPLHF TGCGCCAGCAGCGAACCAGGGGAATCACCCCTCCACTTT
TRBJ2-7 NA NA TRBV9 CASSVRRTYEQYF TGTGCCAGCAGCGTTAGGCGGACCTACGAGCAGTACTTC
TRBJ1-1 NA NA TRBV10-3 CAISETGPTEAFF TGTGCCATCAGTGAGACAGGGCCAACTGAAGCTTTCTTT
TRBJ2-3 NA many TRBV7-6 CASSFSADTQYF TGTGCCAGCAGCTTCTCGGCAGATACGCAGTATTTT
TRBJ2-3 TRBD2 many TRBV6-2/TRBV6-3 CASSLQRLAGGFSDTQYF TGTGCCAGCAGCCTCCAACGACTAGCGGGAGGTTTCTCAGATACGCAGTATTTT
TRBJ2-7 TRBD1 medium-sized TRBV11-2 CASSLGHRGVYEQYF TGTGCCAGCAGCTTAGGTCACAGGGGTGTCTACGAGCAGTACTTC
TRBJ1-4 TRBD1 NA TRBV5-4 CASSSEGTANEKLFF TGTGCCAGCAGCTCCGAGGGGACAGCTAATGAAAAACTGTTTTTT
TRBJ1-2 TRBD1 NA TRBV19 CASSPGTATNYGYTF TGTGCCAGTAGTCCTGGGACAGCCACTAACTATGGCTACACCTTC
TRBJ2-5 NA many TRBV28 CASIFKGLETQYF TGTGCCAGCATCTTTAAGGGGTTGGAGACCCAGTACTTC
TRBJ2-7 NA many TRBV28 CASRQPGAYEQYF TGTGCCAGCAGGCAACCTGGGGCCTACGAGCAGTACTTC
TRBJ1-1 TRBD1 medium-sized TRBV4-2 CASSRDRETEAFF TGTGCCAGCAGCCGGGACAGGGAAACTGAAGCTTTCTTT
TRBJ1-2 NA NA TRBV9 CASSVDSRSYGYTF TGTGCCAGCAGCGTAGACTCGCGGTCCTATGGCTACACCTTC
TRBJ2-2 TRBD2 many TRBV20-1 CSALDGLAGTGELFF TGCAGTGCTCTCGATGGACTAGCGGGCACCGGGGAGCTGTTTTTT
TRBJ1-1 NA many TRBV27 CASSLQGTYTEAFF TGTGCCAGCAGTTTACAGGGCACCTACACTGAAGCTTTCTTT
TRBJ1-1 NA many TRBV7-9 CASSDEWGTEAFF TGTGCCAGCAGCGATGAGTGGGGCACTGAAGCTTTCTTT
TRBJ1-2 NA few TRBV27 CASSPSPGPLNYGYTF TGTGCCAGCAGTCCCTCCCCGGGACCGCTTAACTATGGCTACACCTTC
TRBJ1-5 NA many TRBV27 CASGSGSGWQPQHF TGTGCCAGCGGATCAGGTTCGGGTTGGCAGCCCCAGCATTTT
TRBJ2-1 TRBD1 many TRBV27 CASSFGQGTYNEQFF TGTGCCAGCAGTTTCGGACAGGGAACCTACAATGAGCAGTTCTTC
TRBJ2-7 TRBD2 many TRBV7-9 CASSPLGGGYEQYF TGTGCCAGCAGCCCGCTCGGGGGAGGGTACGAGCAGTACTTC
TRBJ2-2 NA many TRBV24-1 CATSVWGHGQSGELFF TGTGCCACCAGTGTATGGGGCCACGGTCAGTCCGGGGAGCTGTTTTTT
TRBJ1-4 TRBD1 many TRBV7-2 CASSLARGSEKLFF TGTGCCAGCAGCTTAGCCAGGGGGTCCGAAAAACTGTTTTTT
TRBJ2-7 TRBD1 NA TRBV30 CAWSAPGQAEFSYEQYF TGTGCCTGGAGCGCCCCTGGACAGGCGGAATTTTCATACGAGCAGTACTTC
TRBJ1-6 TRBD1 NA TRBV13 CASRATGASSALHF TGTGCCAGCAGGGCAACAGGGGCTTCGTCAGCCCTCCACTTT
TRBJ1-3 NA few TRBV12-3/TRBV12-4 CASSFGSGNTIYF TGTGCCAGCAGTTTTGGCTCTGGAAACACCATATATTTT
TRBJ1-1 NA NA TRBV4-1 CASSQSSGVGTEAFF TGCGCCAGCAGCCAATCAAGCGGAGTCGGCACTGAAGCTTTCTTT
TRBJ2-7 NA many TRBV10-3 CAIGDGTYEQYF TGTGCCATCGGAGACGGAACCTACGAGCAGTACTTC
TRBJ1-2 NA many TRBV7-8 CASSLGEGVYYGYTF TGTGCCAGCAGCTTAGGGGAGGGGGTTTATTATGGCTACACCTTC
TRBJ2-5 NA NA TRBV24-1 CATSDLTGLEGTQYF TGTGCCACCAGTGATTTGACAGGGTTGGAAGGGACCCAGTACTTC
TRBJ2-7 NA NA TRBV28 CASRRTAYDSYEQYF TGTGCCAGCAGACGGACGGCCTACGACTCCTACGAGCAGTACTTC